These T cell receptor beta chains were read from a single sample in a study of T cell repertoires in cytomegalovirus infection. A single record per CDR3 protein comes from TCRdb applying MiXCR to the reads. Among 100,000 to 150,000 distinct CDR3 sequences listed, under 30% were seen once. The antigens for these receptors are not known. The sample was PBMCs, sequenced either directly or after in vitro stimulation (not recorded which). Source of these receptors: a human donor in good health (CMV status not recorded). Some clones in this sample may be carry-over from other donors' samples. CDR3s include the opening cysteine and the closing phenylalanine or tryptophan. Fields, in order: CDR3 length, D gene, V gene, clone size, J gene, CDR3 DNA, CDR3 protein. The D gene is left open where the match is weak. Size tells how often a clone was seen (once, few, many) or the class of an expanded clone, and some rows leave it out.

16,NA,TRBV6-5,many,TRBJ2-3,TGTGCCAGCAGTTACGCGGTAGCGACGGTTCCAGATACGCAGTATTTT,CASSYAVATVPDTQYF
17,NA,TRBV13,few,TRBJ1-1,TGTGCCAGCAGCTTAGGACTAACCGGGACCAAAAACACTGAAGCTTTCTTT,CASSLGLTGTKNTEAFF
15,NA,TRBV5-1,few,TRBJ2-1,TGCGCCAGCAGCTTGGGGCTAGGGCGTCGGGCTGAGCAGTTCTTC,CASSLGLGRRAEQFF
15,TRBD2,TRBV7-6,NA,TRBJ2-3,TGTGCCAGCAGCTTAGGTAGCGGGGCCACAGATACGCAGTATTTT,CASSLGSGATDTQYF
19,TRBD2,TRBV10-1,NA,TRBJ2-5,TGCGCCAGCAGTGAGAACATAACGGGACTAGTATGTGTCTCGGAGACCCAGTACTTC,CASSENITGLVCVSETQYF
16,NA,TRBV6-5,NA,TRBJ1-6,TGTGCCAGCAGTTACGTGGGGAGCTCCTATAATTCACCCCTCCACTTT,CASSYVGSSYNSPLHF
16,TRBD2,TRBV7-3,few,TRBJ2-1,TGTGCCAGCAGCGCGCCCGGGACTAGCGGGACGAATGAGCAGTTCTTC,CASSAPGTSGTNEQFF
15,TRBD1,TRBV6-2/TRBV6-3,NA,TRBJ2-1,TGTGCCAGCAGGTCCCCTGAGACAGGGTTAAATGAGCAGTTCTTC,CASRSPETGLNEQFF
16,TRBD2,TRBV6-1,NA,TRBJ2-1,TGTGCCAGCAGTGCCGGACTAGCGGGATCAGGGCATGAGCAGTTCTTC,CASSAGLAGSGHEQFF
15,TRBD2,TRBV7-2,many,TRBJ2-1,TGTGCCAGCAGATCAGCGGGAGGGTCCTACAATGAGCAGTTCTTC,CASRSAGGSYNEQFF
16,NA,TRBV19,few,TRBJ1-5,TGTGCCAGCCGTTTAGATGCAGTAAATAGCAATCAGCCCCAGCATTTT,CASRLDAVNSNQPQHF
11,TRBD1,TRBV5-1,few,TRBJ1-2,TGCGCCAGCAGCGGGGGACAGTACGGCACCTTC,CASSGGQYGTF
16,NA,TRBV7-2,many,TRBJ2-5,TGTGCCAGCAGCGTGCCGGCGGGGACGAGAACAATTACCCAGTACTTC,CASSVPAGTRTITQYF
15,NA,TRBV20-1,NA,TRBJ2-2,TGCAGTGCTAGAGTGGCGCCCGCGAACACCGGGGAGCTGTTTTTT,CSARVAPANTGELFF
15,NA,TRBV7-6,many,TRBJ2-7,TGTGCCAGCAGCCCCCAACAGGGTTCCCAGTACGAGCAGTACTTC,CASSPQQGSQYEQYF
15,TRBD2,TRBV12-5,many,TRBJ2-2,TGTGCTAGTGGTCCAGGACTAGGAGCAACCGGGGAGCTGTTTTTT,CASGPGLGATGELFF
16,NA,TRBV20-1,NA,TRBJ1-1,TGCAGTGCTAGAGCGGGGGCAGGGTCCATGAACACTGAAGCTTTCTTT,CSARAGAGSMNTEAFF
15,TRBD1,TRBV7-2,many,TRBJ1-1,TGTGCCAGCAGCTTAGGGACAGGGGGCCGAACTGAAGCTTTCTTT,CASSLGTGGRTEAFF
14,NA,TRBV7-2,many,TRBJ1-1,TGTGCCAGCACTCCTACGAGATTCCGCACTGAAGCTTTCTTT,CASTPTRFRTEAFF
15,NA,TRBV6-2/TRBV6-3,NA,TRBJ2-1,TGTGCCAGCAGTTACTCGATTGGCCAGACCAATGAGCAGTTCTTC,CASSYSIGQTNEQFF
16,TRBD1,TRBV7-2,many,TRBJ2-5,TGTGCCAGCACAATAGAAAGCAGGGGGCAAGGAGAGACCCAGTACTTC,CASTIESRGQGETQYF
12,NA,TRBV19,few,TRBJ1-1,TGTGCCAGTAGTATAGAGGGACTCGAAGCTTTCTTT,CASSIEGLEAFF
14,NA,TRBV12-3/TRBV12-4,few,TRBJ2-2,TGTGCCAGCGCCGGCCTCCCGAACACCGGGGAGCTGTTTTTT,CASAGLPNTGELFF
15,TRBD1,TRBV11-2,NA,TRBJ1-1,TGTGCCAGCAGCTTCCGACAGGGAAGGTACACTGAAGCTTTCTTT,CASSFRQGRYTEAFF
16,TRBD2,TRBV12-5,few,TRBJ2-2,TGTGCTAGTGGTTTAGGACTAGCGGTAAACACCGGGGAGCTGTTTTTT,CASGLGLAVNTGELFF
14,NA,TRBV18,NA,TRBJ2-3,TGTGCCAGCTCACCGGGGCAGGTTAGAGATACGCAGTATTTT,CASSPGQVRDTQYF
13,NA,TRBV11-3,many,TRBJ1-6,TGTGCCAGCAGCCACGGTCTCGATTCACCCCTCCACTTT,CASSHGLDSPLHF
15,NA,TRBV7-6,many,TRBJ1-4,TGTGCCAGCAGCTCTAACAGGGAATTGGGTGAAAAACTGTTTTTT,CASSSNRELGEKLFF
13,NA,TRBV7-2,NA,TRBJ2-2,TGTGCCAGCAGCTTAATGAACACCGGGGAGCTGTTTTTT,CASSLMNTGELFF
15,TRBD1,TRBV20-1,NA,TRBJ2-1,TGCAGTGTAAAACTCCGGGACAGGACGTACAATGAGCAGTTCTTC,CSVKLRDRTYNEQFF
14,NA,TRBV7-7,many,TRBJ2-2,TGTGCCAGCAGCTTGGGACTTGACACCGGGGAGCTGTTTTTT,CASSLGLDTGELFF
14,NA,TRBV27,NA,TRBJ1-2,TGTGCCAGCAGTTTATCGAGGGACCCTTATGGCTACACCTTC,CASSLSRDPYGYTF
15,NA,TRBV4-3,NA,TRBJ2-3,TGCGCCAGCAGCCAAGACGGGAGAAGGACAGATACGCAGTATTTT,CASSQDGRRTDTQYF
14,NA,TRBV20-1,few,TRBJ2-3,TGCAGTGCTCCGTCAGGGGGGGGCACAGATACGCAGTATTTT,CSAPSGGGTDTQYF
13,NA,TRBV12-3/TRBV12-4,NA,TRBJ1-2,TGTGCCAGCAGCGTCGGGTTTTACTATGGCTACACCTTC,CASSVGFYYGYTF
14,TRBD2,TRBV3-1,NA,TRBJ2-5,TGTGCCAGCAGCCTTAGCGGGAGCGAAAAGACCCAGTACTTC,CASSLSGSEKTQYF
14,NA,TRBV28,few,TRBJ1-1,TGTGCCACAGAAGGGGGGGGCAGGAACACTGAAGCTTTCTTT,CATEGGGRNTEAFF
14,TRBD1,TRBV7-2,NA,TRBJ1-2,TGTGCCAGCAGCTTAGTGGGGACAGGGTATGGCTACACCTTC,CASSLVGTGYGYTF
13,NA,TRBV20-1,NA,TRBJ2-3,TGCAGTGCTATACGGGATCGGACAGATACGCAGTATTTT,CSAIRDRTDTQYF
15,TRBD2,TRBV6-2/TRBV6-3,few,TRBJ2-1,TGTGCCAGCAGTTACTCAGGCGGGAGGAGTACTGAGCAGTTCTTC,CASSYSGGRSTEQFF
16,TRBD1,TRBV11-2,NA,TRBJ2-5,TGTGCCAGCAGCTTAGTCGGCGGGACAGGGCTAGAGACCCAGTACTTC,CASSLVGGTGLETQYF
16,NA,TRBV7-2,many,TRBJ2-5,TGTGCCAGCAGCTTAGCGCGGTCCTGGCGAGAAGAGACCCAGTACTTC,CASSLARSWREETQYF
13,NA,TRBV4-3,NA,TRBJ2-7,TGCGCCAGCAGCCACGACCGGGGCTACGAGCAGTACTTC,CASSHDRGYEQYF
13,NA,TRBV12-3/TRBV12-4,NA,TRBJ1-3,TGTGCCGGGGCAACGGCGGGGGAGGACACCATATATTTT,CAGATAGEDTIYF
15,TRBD1,TRBV20-1,NA,TRBJ1-4,TGCAGTGCTCCCCGGACAGGGTCTGGTAATGAAAAACTGTTTTTT,CSAPRTGSGNEKLFF
14,NA,TRBV4-1,once,TRBJ1-1,TGCGCCAGCAGCCTGAAAGGGCAGGGTCTTGAAGCTTTCTTT,CASSLKGQGLEAFF
15,NA,TRBV6-5,NA,TRBJ1-2,TGTGCCAGCAGTTACGTCGTTGACAGCCGATATGGCTACACCTTC,CASSYVVDSRYGYTF
15,NA,TRBV9,NA,TRBJ2-4,TGTGCCAGCAGCGCCGAGATGGGGGCCAAAAACATTCAGTACTTC,CASSAEMGAKNIQYF
14,TRBD1,TRBV29-1,few,TRBJ2-1,TGCAGCGTTGAATTTCAGGGGGCATACAATGAGCAGTTCTTC,CSVEFQGAYNEQFF
14,TRBD1,TRBV10-3,NA,TRBJ1-5,TGTGCCATCAGTTTGGGACAGGGAAATCAGCCCCAGCATTTT,CAISLGQGNQPQHF
13,TRBD1,TRBV5-4,NA,TRBJ2-7,TGTGCCAGCAGCGGGGACAGTACCTACGAGCAGTACTTC,CASSGDSTYEQYF
17,NA,TRBV6-6,NA,TRBJ1-6,TGTGCCAGCAGTTACTTACAAGGGAGATCATATAATTCACCCCTCCACTTT,CASSYLQGRSYNSPLHF
18,TRBD1,TRBV11-2,NA,TRBJ2-6,TGTGCCAGCAGCCCCGCTCGGACAGGAGTATCTGGGGCCAACGTCCTGACTTTC,CASSPARTGVSGANVLTF
15,NA,TRBV7-8,few,TRBJ2-3,TGTGCCAGCAGCTTCGAGAGGCGGTCCACAGATACGCAGTATTTT,CASSFERRSTDTQYF